Presented here are 12 T cell receptor beta chains from one specimen sequenced in a study of T cell responses to AZD1222 COVID-19 vaccine (dated by TCRdb to the early 2020s). Library prep was done by the immunoSEQ multiplex PCR assay. Entries here come from immuneACCESS through TCRdb and include only in-frame sequences with V and J called. Some clones fail to appear in such tables; in the studies checked, an unresolved V gene covers under half of the shortfall, and the cause of the remainder is unknown. This sample gives some 150,000 clones in total; 70% to 90% of them show up just once. The leading ten clones occupy around 2.2% of the sample. The time point label of this sample denotes: baseline before first vaccination. This specimen consisted of peripheral blood, obtained on day 0 of AZD1222 vaccination. The receptor source for this set is an adult in good health.

The chain combines TRBV6-5 with TRBJ1-1; 7 bases are shared with TRBD1. Germline assignment: CDR1 MNHEY and CDR2 SVGAGI. V gave up 8 bases and J gave up 4 bases; unmatched junction bases: 13. The CDR3 runs 15 residues. The DNA of the CDR3 is TGTGCCAGCGGCAGGGGGGGCGCGTTGAGCACTGAAGCTTTCTTT. It yields the protein CASGRGGALSTEAFF.

The gene calls are TRBV2 and TRBJ2-7; a weak D match, TRBD1 (6 bases). V lost 6 bases to trimming and J lost 4 bases, with 13 bases between them. The CDR3 extends over 13 amino acids. The germline CDR1 and CDR2 sequences are SNHLY and FYNNEI. The CDR3 here is CASSDPGAYEQYF. CDR3 bases: TGTGCCAGCAGCGACCCAGGGGCGTACGAGCAGTACTTC.

The chain couples TRBV6-1 to TRBJ1-2; D is unresolved. This CDR3 comprises 17 residues. The germline V gene encodes CDR1 MNHNS and CDR2 SASEGT. The germline V and J ends were trimmed by 4 bases and 1 base, with 19 bases remaining between them. DNA of the CDR3: TGTGCCAGCAGTGGAGAACCCGACGGGTCGGGTAACTATGGCTACACCTTC. It is translated as CASSGEPDGSGNYGYTF.

The chain carries TRBV29-1 and TRBJ1-1, with a possible D match to TRBD1 (6 bases). Germline loops: CDR1 SQVTM, CDR2 ANQGSEA. This CDR3 spans 13 amino acids. V dropped 8 bases and J dropped 10 bases, with 23 bases sitting between them. CDR3 sequence: CSSWTDLGTRAFF. CDR3 coding DNA: TGCAGCTCCTGGACAGACTTGGGGACTAGAGCTTTCTTT.

The chain employs TRBV30 and TRBJ1-1, with unresolved D. The CDR3 is 13 residues long. The germline V gene encodes CDR1 GTSNPN and CDR2 SVGIG (reference sequence). V was cut by 7 bases and J by 5 bases, with 17 bases left in between. The CDR3 region is CASTGPHGTEAFF. In DNA, the CDR3 is TGTGCCTCGACCGGGCCTCATGGGACTGAAGCTTTCTTT.

The rearrangement uses TRBV7-9 and TRBJ1-6; tentatively, D is TRBD1 (5 bases). Germline V gene sequence: CDR1 SEHNR, CDR2 FQNEAQ (reference sequence). With 4 bases removed from V and 7 bases from J, the gap between germline ends came to 8 bases. The CDR3 is 13 amino acids. The CDR3 DNA follows: TGTGCCAGCAGCTCTCAGGGAAATTCACCCCTCCACTTT. Protein: CASSSQGNSPLHF.

The V call is TRBV3-1 (or the pseudogene TRBV3-2), the J call TRBJ1-1; TRBD1 is a possible D gene (5 bases). This CDR3 region has 15 residues. Trimming left V 4 bases short and J 0 bases short, with 12 bases between. CDR1 LGHDT and CDR2 YNNKEL come from the germline V gene (reference sequence). This CDR3 is CASSPATVLNTEAFF. DNA of the CDR3: TGTGCCAGCAGCCCCGCGACAGTACTGAACACTGAAGCTTTCTTT.

The chain uses TRBV6-5 and TRBJ1-3, with a possible D match to TRBD1 (5 bases). The CDR3 is 14 amino acids. Germline V gene sequence: CDR1 MNHEY, CDR2 SVGAGI. Trimming shortened V by 7 bases and J by 4 bases, and 14 bases separated the two germline ends. The CDR3 bases are TGTGCCAGCATGGAGGGGTCGACAGGAAACACCATATATTTT. Encoded protein: CASMEGSTGNTIYF.

The V call is TRBV6-5, the J call TRBJ1-2; no clear D. The germline V gene has CDR1 MNHEY and CDR2 SVGAGI. V lost 7 bases and J 4 bases, leaving 13 bases between the germline ends. CDR3 size: 13 residues. The CDR3: CASTIGERYGYTF. CDR3 in DNA: TGTGCCAGCACTATCGGGGAACGCTATGGCTACACCTTC.

The V and J genes are TRBV7-2 and TRBJ1-5, with D possibly TRBD1 on 6 matching bases. CDR1 and CDR2 (germline): SGHTA, FQGNSA. V was pared by 5 bases and J by 3 bases, with 11 bases between. The CDR3 sequence is 14 residues long. CDR3 in amino acids: CASSPGQYNQPQHF. Here the CDR3 DNA reads TGTGCCAGCAGCCCCGGACAGTACAATCAGCCCCAGCATTTT.

Remarks on this clone: A read error may account for a junction end that differs from germline. The genes are TRBV7-7 and TRBJ2-7; TRBD1 matches 9 bases. Germline V lookup: CDR1 SSHAT, CDR2 FNYEAQ (reference sequence). This CDR3 spans 13 amino acids. CDR3 loop: CASSRDRANEQYF. CDR3 bases: TGTGCTAGCAGTCGGGACAGGGCCAACGAGCAGTACTTC.

The chain has TRBV6-5 and TRBJ2-7; D may be TRBD2 (6 bases). Trimming took off 9 bases at V and 2 bases at J, with 17 bases between the two ends. Per germline, CDR1 MNHEY and CDR2 SVGAGI. The CDR3 totals 14 residues. This CDR3 is CASRRGGAAYEQYF. In DNA, the CDR3 is TGTGCCAGTAGGAGGGGCGGGGCAGCCTACGAGCAGTACTTC.